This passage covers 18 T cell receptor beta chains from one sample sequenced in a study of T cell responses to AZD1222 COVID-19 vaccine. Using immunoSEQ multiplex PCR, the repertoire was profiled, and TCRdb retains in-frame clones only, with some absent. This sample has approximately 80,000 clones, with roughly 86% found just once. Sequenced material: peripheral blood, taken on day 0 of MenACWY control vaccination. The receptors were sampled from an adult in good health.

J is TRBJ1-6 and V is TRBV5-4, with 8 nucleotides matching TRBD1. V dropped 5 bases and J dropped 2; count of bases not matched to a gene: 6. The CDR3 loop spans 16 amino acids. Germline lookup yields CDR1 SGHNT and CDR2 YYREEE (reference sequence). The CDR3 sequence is CASSYGQGTYNSPLHF. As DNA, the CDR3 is TGTGCCAGCAGTTATGGACAGGGAACCTATAATTCACCCCTCCACTTT.

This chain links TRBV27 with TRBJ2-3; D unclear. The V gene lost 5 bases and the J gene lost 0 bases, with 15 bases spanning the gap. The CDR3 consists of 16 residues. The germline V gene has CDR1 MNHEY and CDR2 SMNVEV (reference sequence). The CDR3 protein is CASSPLSPSSTDTQYF. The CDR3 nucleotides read TGTGCCAGCAGTCCGTTGTCCCCTTCTAGCACAGATACGCAGTATTTT.

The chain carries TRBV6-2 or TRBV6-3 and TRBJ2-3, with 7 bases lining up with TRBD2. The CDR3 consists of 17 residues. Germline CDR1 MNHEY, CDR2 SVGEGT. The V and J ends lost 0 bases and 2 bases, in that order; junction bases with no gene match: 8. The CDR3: CASSYSSRLANTDTQYF. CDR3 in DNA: TGTGCCAGCAGTTACTCGAGCCGACTAGCCAACACAGATACGCAGTATTTT.

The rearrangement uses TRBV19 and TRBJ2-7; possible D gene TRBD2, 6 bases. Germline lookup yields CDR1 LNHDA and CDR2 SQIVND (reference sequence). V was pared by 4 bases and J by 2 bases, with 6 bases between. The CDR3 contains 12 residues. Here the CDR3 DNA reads TGTGCCAGTAGTAGCGGGGCCTACGAGCAGTACTTC. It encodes CASSSGAYEQYF.

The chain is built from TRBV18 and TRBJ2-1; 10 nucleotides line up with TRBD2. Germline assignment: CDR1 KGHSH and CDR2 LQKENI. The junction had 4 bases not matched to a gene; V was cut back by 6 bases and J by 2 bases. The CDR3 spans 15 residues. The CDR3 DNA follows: TGTGCCAGCTCTCCTCTAGCGGGGGCCTACAATGAGCAGTTCTTC. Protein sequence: CASSPLAGAYNEQFF. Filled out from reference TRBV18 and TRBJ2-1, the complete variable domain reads NAGVMQNPRHLVRRRGQEARLRCSPMKGHSHVYWYRQLPEEGLKFMVYLQKENIIDESGMPKERFSAEFPKEGPSILRIQQVVRGDSAAYFCASSPLAGAYNEQFFGPGTRLTVL.

The CDR3 coding sequence is TGTGCCAGCAGCTCGGGACAGGGGAATGAAAAACTGTTTTTT. It encodes CASSSGQGNEKLFF. V and J are TRBV7-6 and TRBJ1-4; 10 bases are a match to TRBD1. Germline V gene lookup returns CDR1 SGHVS and CDR2 FNYEAQ. V was clipped by 4 bases and J by 5 bases; unmatched bases: 1. CDR3 length equals 14 residues.

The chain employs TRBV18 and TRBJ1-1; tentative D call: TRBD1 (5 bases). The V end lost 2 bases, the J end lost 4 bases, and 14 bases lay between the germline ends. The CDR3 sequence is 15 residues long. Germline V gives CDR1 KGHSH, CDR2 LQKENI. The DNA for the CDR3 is TGTGCCAGCTCACCATCTGGGCAGGGAATCACTGAAGCTTTCTTT. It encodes CASSPSGQGITEAFF.

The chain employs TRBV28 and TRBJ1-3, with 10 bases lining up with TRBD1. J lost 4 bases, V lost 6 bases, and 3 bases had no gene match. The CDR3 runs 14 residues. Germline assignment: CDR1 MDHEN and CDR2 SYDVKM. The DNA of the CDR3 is TGTGCCAGCAGGTGGGACAGGGGAGGAAACACCATATATTTT. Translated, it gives CASRWDRGGNTIYF.

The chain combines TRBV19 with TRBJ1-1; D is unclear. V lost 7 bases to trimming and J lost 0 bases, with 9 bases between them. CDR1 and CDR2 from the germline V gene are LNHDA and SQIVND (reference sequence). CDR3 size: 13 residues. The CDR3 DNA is TGTGCCAGTAATTTTAAAGTGAACACTGAAGCTTTCTTT. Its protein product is CASNFKVNTEAFF. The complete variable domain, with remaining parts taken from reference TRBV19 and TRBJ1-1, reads DGGITQSPKYLFRKEGQNVTLSCEQNLNHDAMYWYRQDPGQGLRLIYYSQIVNDFQKGDIAEGYSVSREKKESFPLTVTSAQKNPTAFYLCASNFKVNTEAFFGQGTRLTVV.

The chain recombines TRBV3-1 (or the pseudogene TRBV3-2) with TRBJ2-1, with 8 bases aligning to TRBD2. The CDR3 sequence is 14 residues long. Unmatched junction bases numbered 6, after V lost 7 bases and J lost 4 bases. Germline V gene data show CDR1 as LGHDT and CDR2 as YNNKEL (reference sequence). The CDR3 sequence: CASKRAGDYNEQFF. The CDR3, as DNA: TGTGCCAGCAAGCGAGCGGGGGATTACAATGAGCAGTTCTTC.

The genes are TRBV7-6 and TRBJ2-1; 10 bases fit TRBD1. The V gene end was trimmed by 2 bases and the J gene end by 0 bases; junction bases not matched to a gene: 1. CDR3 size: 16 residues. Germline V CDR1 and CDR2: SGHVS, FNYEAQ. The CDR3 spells CASSLRTGGSYNEQFF. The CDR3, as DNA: TGTGCCAGCAGCTTAAGGACAGGGGGCTCCTACAATGAGCAGTTCTTC.

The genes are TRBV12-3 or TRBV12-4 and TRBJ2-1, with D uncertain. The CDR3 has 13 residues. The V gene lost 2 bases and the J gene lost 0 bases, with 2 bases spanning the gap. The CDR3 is CASSLHSYNEQFF. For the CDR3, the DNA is TGTGCCAGCAGTTTACACTCCTACAATGAGCAGTTCTTC.

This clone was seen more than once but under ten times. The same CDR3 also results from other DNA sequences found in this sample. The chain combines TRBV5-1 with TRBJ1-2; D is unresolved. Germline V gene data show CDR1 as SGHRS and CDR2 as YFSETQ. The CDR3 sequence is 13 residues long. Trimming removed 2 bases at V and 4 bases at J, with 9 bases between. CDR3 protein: CASSLETAYGYTF. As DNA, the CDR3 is TGCGCCAGCAGCTTAGAAACCGCCTATGGCTACACCTTC.

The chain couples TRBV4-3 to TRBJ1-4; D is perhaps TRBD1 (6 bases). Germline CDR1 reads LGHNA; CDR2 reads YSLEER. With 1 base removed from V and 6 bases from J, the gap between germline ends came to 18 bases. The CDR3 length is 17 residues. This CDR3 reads CASSQAGGNWRYEKLFF. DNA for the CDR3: TGCGCCAGCAGCCAAGCTGGGGGCAACTGGAGGTATGAAAAACTGTTTTTT.

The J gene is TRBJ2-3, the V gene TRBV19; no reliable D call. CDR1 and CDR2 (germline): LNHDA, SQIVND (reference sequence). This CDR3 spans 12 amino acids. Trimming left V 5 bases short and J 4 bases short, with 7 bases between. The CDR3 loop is CASSGDADTQYF. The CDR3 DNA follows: TGTGCCAGTAGTGGGGATGCAGATACGCAGTATTTT.

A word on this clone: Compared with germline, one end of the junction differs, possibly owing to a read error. This chain's CDR3 is CARSAPKGWQPQHF. DNA of the CDR3: TGTGCCAGGAGTGCCCCGAAGGGTTGGCAGCCCCAGCATTTT. The genes are TRBV6-4 and TRBJ1-5; D gene uncertain. The CDR3 length is 14 residues. Germline V gene data show CDR1 as MRHNA and CDR2 as SNTAGT.

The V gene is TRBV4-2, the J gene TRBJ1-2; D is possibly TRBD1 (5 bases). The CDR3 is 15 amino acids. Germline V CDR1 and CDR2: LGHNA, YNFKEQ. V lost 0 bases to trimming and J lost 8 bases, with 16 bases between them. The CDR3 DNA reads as TGTGCCAGCAGCCAAGACGGGGGAGCGAGAAGAGGCTACACCTTC. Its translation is CASSQDGGARRGYTF.

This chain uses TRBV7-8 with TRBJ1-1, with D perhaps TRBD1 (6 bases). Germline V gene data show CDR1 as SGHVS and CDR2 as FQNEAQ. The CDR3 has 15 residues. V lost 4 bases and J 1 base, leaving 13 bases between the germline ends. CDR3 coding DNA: TGTGCCAGCAGCTCCTTTGGACAGCCGAACACTGAAGCTTTCTTT. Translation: CASSSFGQPNTEAFF.